This TCR beta chain comes out of a study of T-cell reconstitution after alpha-beta-depleted transplantation in children. Broader study findings: T-cell numbers and diversity, one year after transplant, stemmed largely from T cells that were newly produced. It was reported that alpha-beta T cells came from several hundred expanded graft clones (about two months after transplant). High day-60 TCRbeta diversity in some patients came from surviving recipient T cells and thymic progenitors.

Unique molecular identifiers were incorporated during preparation of the TCRbeta library. MiXCR, run by TCRdb on the PCR reads, gives a single entry per CDR3 protein. The data contain approximately 110,000 distinct CDR3 sequences, about a tenth of them seen just once; the ten biggest clones take up under 40%. This clonotype was recorded at least ten times. Its antigen is as yet unknown. Sample: PBMCs, taken before TCRalphabeta/CD19-depleted stem cell transplant. This sequence originates from a boy aged 2 to 9 with acute lymphoblastic leukemia, due to receive a stem cell transplant.

CDR3 coding DNA: TGCAGTGCTAGGGAACCCGGGACAGATTACGAGCAGTACTTC. This translates into CSAREPGTDYEQYF. This chain joins TRBV20-1 and TRBJ2-7, with 7 bases matching TRBD1. The CDR3 covers 14 residues. Germline loops: CDR1 DFQATT, CDR2 SNEGSKA (reference sequence). V trimming: 3 bases; J trimming: 4 bases; junction bases outside the gene matches: 9.